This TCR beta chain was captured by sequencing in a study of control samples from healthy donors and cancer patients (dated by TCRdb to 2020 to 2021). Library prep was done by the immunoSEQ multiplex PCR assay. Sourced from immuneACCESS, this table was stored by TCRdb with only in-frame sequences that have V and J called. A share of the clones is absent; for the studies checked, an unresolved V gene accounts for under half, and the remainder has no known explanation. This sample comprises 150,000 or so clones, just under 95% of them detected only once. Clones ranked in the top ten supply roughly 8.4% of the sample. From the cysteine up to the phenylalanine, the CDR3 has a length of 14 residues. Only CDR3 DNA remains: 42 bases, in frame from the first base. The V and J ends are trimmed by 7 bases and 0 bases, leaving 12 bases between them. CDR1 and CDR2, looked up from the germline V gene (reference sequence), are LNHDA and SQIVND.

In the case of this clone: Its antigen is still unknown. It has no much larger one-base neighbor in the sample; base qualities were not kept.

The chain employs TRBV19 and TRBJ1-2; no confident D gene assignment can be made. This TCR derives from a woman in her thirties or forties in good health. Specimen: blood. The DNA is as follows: TGTGCCAGTACCCCTCGGGGTGCTAACTATGGCTACACCTTC. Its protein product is CASTPRGANYGYTF.